This T cell receptor (beta chain) is drawn from a study of T cells in Graves' hyperthyroidism and ophthalmopathy. These patients, aged 18 to 65, had recently diagnosed hyperthyroidism lasting under 2 months. Each diagnosis drew on symptoms, thyroxine, TRAb, thyroid ultrasound and orbital computed tomography findings. This clonotype was recorded at least ten times. RNA transcripts yielded amplified TCR beta CDR3 regions. An initial round of RT-PCR targeting the TCR CDR3 relied on the HTBI primer set. Via MiXCR, TCRdb re-called the multiplex PCR reads, giving one row per CDR3 protein. The sample includes under 300,000 distinct CDR3 sequences, about 15% of them seen just once. The ends were cut back, 6 bases at V and 0 bases at J, with 9 bases in the middle. The CDR3 loop spans 13 amino acids.

This TCR derives from a woman aged 45-60 years with Graves' hyperthyroidism that later progressed to Graves' ophthalmopathy. The sample consisted of blood. The V call is TRBV12-3 or TRBV12-4, the J call TRBJ2-7; D unclear. As DNA, the CDR3 is TGTGCCAGCAGCGGACCTGTCTCCTACGAGCAGTACTTC. Translation: CASSGPVSYEQYF.